In this sample, the clone carrying this T cell receptor beta chain turned up many times. What it recognizes is unknown. With a J-beta primer mix and a sample-barcoded 5' primer, a second PCR ran about 7 to 12 cycles. With 12 random nucleotides, a template-switch adaptor tagged each individual cDNA molecule. TCRdb fed the 5' RACE reads into MiXCR, producing one record per CDR3 protein. The repertoire includes more than 650,000 distinct CDR3 sequences, about 20% of them detected once, and approximately 20% sits in the top ten. The sample belongs to a study of blood T cells in healthy people across ages. Study-wide background: Template switching retrieved approximately one barcoded beta molecule for each two T cells.

The CDR3 is 14 residues long. Germline V CDR1 and CDR2: SQVTM, ANQGSEA. V lost 6 bases, J lost 0 bases, and 4 bases stayed unmatched. Findings and limits, study-wide: Among T cells, TCR beta diversity per million cells dropped roughly linearly as age rose.

Specimen: blood. The sequence derives from a man in his sixties or seventies in good health. V usage is TRBV29-1 and J usage is TRBJ1-2; TRBD1 aligns across 10 bases. CDR3 protein: CSVGTGEANYGYTF. DNA of the CDR3: TGCAGCGTGGGGACAGGGGAGGCTAACTATGGCTACACCTTC.